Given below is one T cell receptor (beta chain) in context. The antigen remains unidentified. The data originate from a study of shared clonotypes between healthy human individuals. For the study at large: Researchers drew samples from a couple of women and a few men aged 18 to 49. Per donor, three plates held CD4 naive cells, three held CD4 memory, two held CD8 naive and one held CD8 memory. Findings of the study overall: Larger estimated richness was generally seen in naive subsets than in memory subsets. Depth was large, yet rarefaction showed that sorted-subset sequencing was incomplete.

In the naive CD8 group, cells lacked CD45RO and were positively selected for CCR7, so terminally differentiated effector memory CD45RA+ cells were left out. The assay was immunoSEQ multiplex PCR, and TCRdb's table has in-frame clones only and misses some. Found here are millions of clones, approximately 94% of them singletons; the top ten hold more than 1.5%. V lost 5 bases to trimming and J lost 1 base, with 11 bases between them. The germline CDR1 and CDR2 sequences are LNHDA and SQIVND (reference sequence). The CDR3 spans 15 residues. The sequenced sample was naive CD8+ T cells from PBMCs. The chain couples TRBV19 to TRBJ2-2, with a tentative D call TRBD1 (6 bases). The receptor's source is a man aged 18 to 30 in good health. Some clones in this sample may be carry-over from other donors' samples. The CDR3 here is CASSFRQENTGELFF. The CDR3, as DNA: TGTGCCAGTAGTTTCCGACAGGAGAACACCGGGGAGCTGTTTTTT.